One sample yielded the 18 T cell receptor beta chains listed below, sequenced in a study of vaccination and CD4 T cells after COVID-19. The Oncomine TCR Beta short-read assay sequenced DNA from cultured CD4+ T cells. TCRdb itself ran the PCR reads through MiXCR, one entry per CDR3 protein. Seen here are about 13,000 distinct CDR3 sequences, about 30% observed once, and the top ten hold 6.5% to 8.5%. These receptors are not linked to any known antigen. The treatment here: roughly 10-day PBMC culture with coronavirus spike peptide pools or control peptides (ViraFEST assay). Sequenced sample: CD4+ T cells from blood, cultured in vitro. The receptors shown here come from a human donor who had recovered from COVID-19.

Only a few counts were recorded for this clonotype. The chain recombines TRBV21-1 with TRBJ2-2. TRBV21-1 is a pseudogene. This CDR3 region has 16 residues. DNA of the CDR3: TGTGCCAGCAGCAAGGAAGAACTTTTCAACACCGGGGAGCTGTTTTTT. Its translation: CASSKEELFNTGELFF.

The chain recombines TRBV20-1 with TRBJ2-7; 7 nucleotides align to TRBD2. Germline V lookup: CDR1 DFQATT, CDR2 SNEGSKA (reference sequence). V trimming: 5 bases; J trimming: 1 base; junction bases outside the gene matches: 8. This CDR3 comprises 14 residues. CDR3 sequence: CSAPAAGSSYEQYF. The DNA for the CDR3 is TGCAGTGCTCCCGCAGCGGGGAGTTCCTACGAGCAGTACTTC.

The chain carries TRBV5-6 and TRBJ2-1; D may be TRBD1 or TRBD2 (5 bases each). The CDR3 length is 16 residues. Deletions cut 6 bases from V and 0 bases from J, with 16 bases between. Germline V gene data show CDR1 as SGHDT and CDR2 as YYEEEE. The CDR3 loop reads CASNPRDGSSYNEQFF. The CDR3 region has the DNA TGTGCCAGCAACCCTCGGGACGGCAGCTCCTACAATGAGCAGTTCTTC.

This clonotype occurred a few times. The chain uses TRBV6-1 and TRBJ1-1; TRBD1 might be the D (5 bases). CDR3 size: 14 residues. V was clipped by 5 bases and J by 11 bases, with 21 bases between them. Per germline, CDR1 MNHNS and CDR2 SASEGT. Written as DNA, the CDR3 is TGTGCCAGCAGTCCCGGGACCGGGACTTCTAAGGCTTTCTTT. Translated, it gives CASSPGTGTSKAFF.

The sample holds a few counts of this clonotype. V and J are TRBV2 and TRBJ2-1; 9 bases are a match to TRBD1. Trimming removed 7 bases from V and 8 bases from J; junction bases left unmatched: 9. Germline CDR1 and CDR2: SNHLY and FYNNEI. This CDR3 contains 14 residues. The CDR3 is CASKQRTGVYEQFF. In nucleotides, the CDR3 is TGTGCCAGCAAACAGCGGACAGGGGTTTATGAGCAGTTCTTC.

The table lists this clonotype with a few counts. The chain links TRBV19 to TRBJ2-5; D gene unclear. The germline V and J ends were trimmed by 10 bases and 4 bases, with 10 bases remaining between them. CDR3 size: 11 residues. CDR1 LNHDA and CDR2 SQIVND come from the germline V gene (reference sequence). Written as DNA, the CDR3 is TGTGCCACCCGAGCCAGAGAGACCCAGTACTTC. This codes for CATRARETQYF.

This chain links TRBV30 with TRBJ1-4, with D possibly TRBD1 on 5 matching bases. CDR1 is GTSNPN, CDR2 SVGIG, per germline (reference sequence). The CDR3 extends over 13 amino acids. Trimming cost V 1 base and J 3 bases, with 6 bases left between them. The CDR3 DNA follows: TGTGCCTGGAGTGGACAGTCTAATGAAAAACTGTTTTTT. This gives the protein CAWSGQSNEKLFF.

The rearrangement links TRBV30 to TRBJ2-4; D unresolved. This CDR3 region has 14 residues. The V and J ends lost 3 bases and 1 base respectively, with 10 bases between them. CDR1 GTSNPN and CDR2 SVGIG come from the germline V gene (reference sequence). The CDR3 sequence is CAWSRNRAKNIQYF. In nucleotides, the CDR3 is TGTGCCTGGAGCCGTAACCGGGCCAAAAACATTCAGTACTTC.

This clonotype turned up a few times. The V gene is TRBV20-1, the J gene TRBJ2-5, with TRBD2 matching 8 bases. Germline V gene lookup returns CDR1 DFQATT and CDR2 SNEGSKA (reference sequence). The J segment lost 5 bases and the V segment lost 7 bases, leaving 6 bases of the junction unmatched. This CDR3 contains 12 residues. The CDR3 loop reads CSGSTSEETQYF. The DNA of the CDR3 is TGCAGTGGGTCGACTAGCGAGGAGACCCAGTACTTC.

The V gene is TRBV7-9, the J gene TRBJ1-2; 9 nucleotides match TRBD1. Germline CDR1 is SEHNR and CDR2 is FQNEAQ (reference sequence). The CDR3 spans 16 residues. Trimming cost V 5 bases and J 7 bases; bases outside gene matches: 14. CDR3 nucleotides: TGTGCCAGCAGCCTGAAGGAAGGGACAGGGAGAGGTGGCTACACCTTC. This gives the protein CASSLKEGTGRGGYTF.

This clonotype was observed a few times. The chain joins TRBV20-1 to TRBJ2-2, with 13 bases lining up with TRBD2. The length of the CDR3 is 21 residues. Trimming took 4 bases from V and 7 from J; bases not matched to a gene: 24. Germline V gene sequence: CDR1 DFQATT, CDR2 SNEGSKA (reference sequence). Here the CDR3 DNA reads TGCAGTGCTACCAACCGGCCTCGACTAGCGGGGGGTAGTCCGATGGGCGGGGAGCTGTTTTTT. It translates to CSATNRPRLAGGSPMGGELFF.

This clonotype ranks as medium-sized (0.01 to 0.1%). The chain carries TRBV12-3 or TRBV12-4 and TRBJ1-3; no clear D. Trimming pared 1 base from V and 0 bases from J, leaving 13 bases between. The CDR3 extends over 17 amino acids. DNA for the CDR3: TGTGCCAGCAGTTTAGGGCCCCGACCCAGCTCTGGAAACACCATATATTTT. This sequence encodes CASSLGPRPSSGNTIYF.

This clonotype was picked up a small number of times. The gene calls are TRBV15 and TRBJ1-3; a possible D gene is TRBD1 (5 bases). The ends were cut back, 5 bases at V and 4 bases at J, with 12 bases in the middle. Per germline, CDR1 LNHNV and CDR2 YYDKDF (reference sequence). This CDR3 has 14 residues. CDR3 residues: CATSLPTVGNTIYF. The CDR3 nucleotides read TGTGCCACCAGCTTACCGACAGTAGGAAACACCATATATTTT.

This clonotype was recorded a few times. This chain connects TRBV2 to TRBJ2-2; no definite D call. The CDR3 is made up of 14 amino acids. CDR1 and CDR2 (germline): SNHLY, FYNNEI. The V end lost 2 bases, the J end lost 8 bases, and 12 bases lay between the germline ends. CDR3 in DNA: TGTGCCAGCAGTGAATTGACCTCGTGGGGGGAGCTGTTTTTT. Amino acid sequence: CASSELTSWGELFF.

V and J are TRBV25-1 and TRBJ2-5; D remains ambiguous. Germline CDR1 reads MGHDK; CDR2 reads SYGVNS. This CDR3 comprises 11 residues. The V end was cut by 6 bases, the J end by 5 bases, with 7 bases between. As DNA, the CDR3 is TGTGCCAGCAGCGGGTGGGAGACCCAGTACTTC. Translated, it gives CASSGWETQYF.

The chain is built from TRBV2 and TRBJ1-5; 9 bases fit TRBD1. The CDR3 runs 15 residues. CDR1 and CDR2 from the germline V gene are SNHLY and FYNNEI. V was pared by 4 bases and J by 6 bases, with 7 bases of the junction left unmatched. The CDR3 is CASSADRGGVQPQHF. The CDR3 DNA follows: TGTGCCAGCAGTGCGGACAGGGGAGGGGTTCAGCCCCAGCATTTT. Using reference TRBV2 and TRBJ1-5 for the parts outside the CDR3, the full variable domain is EPEVTQTPSHQVTQMGQEVILRCVPISNHLYFYWYRQILGQKVEFLVSFYNNEISEKSEIFDDQFSVERPDGSNFTLKIRSTKLEDSAMYFCASSADRGGVQPQHFGDGTRLSIL.

This chain links TRBV5-4 with TRBJ2-1; D perhaps matches TRBD2 (6 bases). Germline CDR1 reads SGHNT; CDR2 reads YYREEE (reference sequence). This CDR3 contains 15 residues. With 1 base removed from V and 7 bases from J, the gap between germline ends came to 15 bases. CDR3 residues: CASSLPSDGRNEQFF. The CDR3 bases are TGTGCCAGCAGCTTGCCTAGCGACGGACGGAATGAGCAGTTCTTC.

V is TRBV18 and J is TRBJ2-7; D remains unclear. V lost 5 bases, J lost 4 bases, and 12 bases lay in between. CDR1 KGHSH and CDR2 LQKENI come from the germline V gene. The CDR3 totals 13 residues. CDR3 nucleotides: TGTGCCAGCTCAATACAAGGAATTTACGAGCAGTACTTC. As protein: CASSIQGIYEQYF.